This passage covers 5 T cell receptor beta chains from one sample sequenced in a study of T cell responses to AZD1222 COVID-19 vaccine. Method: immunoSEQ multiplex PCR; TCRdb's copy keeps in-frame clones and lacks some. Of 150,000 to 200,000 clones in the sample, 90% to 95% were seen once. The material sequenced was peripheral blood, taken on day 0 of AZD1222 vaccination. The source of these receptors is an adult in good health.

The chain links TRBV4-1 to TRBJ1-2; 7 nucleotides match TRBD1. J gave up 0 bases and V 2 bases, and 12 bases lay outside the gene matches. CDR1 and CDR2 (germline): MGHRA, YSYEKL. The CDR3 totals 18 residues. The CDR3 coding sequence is TGCGCCAGCAGCCAAACCTTAGACAGGGAGATGCCTAACTATGGCTACACCTTC. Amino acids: CASSQTLDREMPNYGYTF.

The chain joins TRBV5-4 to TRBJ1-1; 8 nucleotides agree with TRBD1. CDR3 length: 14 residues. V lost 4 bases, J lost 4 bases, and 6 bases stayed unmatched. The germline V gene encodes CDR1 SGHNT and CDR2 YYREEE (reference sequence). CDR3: CASSPPGTGTEAFF. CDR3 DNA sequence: TGTGCCAGCAGCCCACCCGGGACAGGCACTGAAGCTTTCTTT.

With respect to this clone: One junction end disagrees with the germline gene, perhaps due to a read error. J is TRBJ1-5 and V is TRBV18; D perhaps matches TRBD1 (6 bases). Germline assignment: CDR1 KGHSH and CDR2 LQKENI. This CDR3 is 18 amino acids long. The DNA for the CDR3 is TGTGCCAGCTCCCCACAGGCCCCAGGGGCAAATAGCAATCAGCCCCAGCATTTT. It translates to CASSPQAPGANSNQPQHF.

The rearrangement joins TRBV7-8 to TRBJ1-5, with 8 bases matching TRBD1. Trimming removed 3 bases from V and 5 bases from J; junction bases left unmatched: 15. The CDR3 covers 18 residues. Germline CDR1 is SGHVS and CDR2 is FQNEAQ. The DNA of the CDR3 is TGTGCCAGCAGCTTTCGTGACAGGGGAGGATCCATCTATCAGCCCCAGCATTTT. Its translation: CASSFRDRGGSIYQPQHF.

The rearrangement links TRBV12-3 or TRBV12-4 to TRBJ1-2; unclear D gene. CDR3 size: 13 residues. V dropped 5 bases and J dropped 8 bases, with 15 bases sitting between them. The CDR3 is CASSTGPKRGYTF. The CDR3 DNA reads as TGTGCCAGCAGTACTGGACCAAAGCGGGGCTACACCTTC.